The clone carrying this T cell receptor beta chain has a count of ten or more. The time point was: newly diagnosed GD, antithyroid drugs for less than 3 months. Isolated PBMC RNA provided the starting material for the TCR library. This CDR3 contains 14 residues. Germline assignment: CDR1 DFQATT and CDR2 SNEGSKA (reference sequence). Trimming cost V 6 bases and J 6 bases; bases outside gene matches: 9. With iRepertoire HTBI primers and Arm-PCR of CDR3 regions, TCR beta libraries were built. In the original processing: Sample data revealed approximately 62 TRBV and more than 13 TRBJ segments. Each CDR3 protein is one row after TCRdb ran MiXCR on the multiplex PCR reads. TCRdb, rather than the study authors, made the V and J calls. The sample shows some 350,000 distinct CDR3 sequences, roughly 16% of them seen only once. The source of the sample is a study of regulatory T cells in long-lasting Graves disease.

This sample also appeared in a second study, on T cells in Graves' hyperthyroidism and ophthalmopathy. That work states: The model forecast ophthalmopathy, anticipating it by a median roughly 6.3 months before onset.

The chain recombines TRBV20-1 with TRBJ2-1; 9 nucleotides match TRBD2. The sequencing here drew on peripheral blood mononuclear cells (PBMCs), taken at new diagnosis, from a patient treated with antithyroid drugs. This receptor was identified in a woman aged 18-35 years with Graves disease. In DNA form, the CDR3 reads TGCAGTGCCCCCGAGGCTAGCGGGACCAATGAGCAGTTCTTC. It translates to CSAPEASGTNEQFF.